This is a list of T cell receptor beta chains from one sample in a study of blood T cell repertoires in COVID-19. Sequenced by immunoSEQ multiplex PCR; TCRdb stores in-frame clones only, minus some. This sample has under 450,000 clones, with around four fifths found just once. The sample comprised PBMCs or T cells enriched from blood (not recorded which). Source of these receptors: a woman between 50 and 59 years old who had recovered from COVID-19. The CDR3 runs from the conserved cysteine through the conserved F or W. A D gene is named only where the DNA matches it firmly. Clone size is given for some rows only: seen once, a few or many times, or a class if the clone is expanded.

V gene	J gene	clone size	D gene	CDR3 protein	CDR3 DNA
TRBV5-8	TRBJ1-2	.	.	CASSSDSAGYGYTF	TGTGCCAGCAGCTCGGACAGCGCGGGCTATGGCTACACCTTC
TRBV9	TRBJ2-3	.	.	CASSVASSTDTQYF	TGTGCCAGCAGCGTAGCTTCTAGCACAGATACGCAGTATTTT
TRBV6-9	TRBJ2-7	few	TRBD1	CASTGEGQGTTYEQYF	TGTGCCAGCACCGGCGAGGGACAGGGGACCACCTACGAGCAGTACTTC
TRBV10-3	TRBJ1-1	.	.	CAISESAGQEAFF	TGTGCCATCAGTGAGTCTGCAGGCCAGGAAGCTTTCTTT
TRBV27	TRBJ1-2	.	TRBD1	CASTSGTAYGYTF	TGTGCCAGCACCTCCGGGACAGCCTATGGCTACACCTTC
TRBV6-2/TRBV6-3	TRBJ1-6	.	.	CASSYGGSYNSPLHF	TGTGCCAGCAGTTACGGAGGCTCCTATAATTCACCCCTCCACTTT
TRBV19	TRBJ2-4	.	TRBD2	CASSIAPGGPKNIQYF	TGTGCCAGTAGTATAGCCCCGGGGGGGCCCAAAAACATTCAGTACTTC
TRBV13	TRBJ1-4	few	TRBD1	CASSETADRGNEKLFF	TGTGCCAGCAGCGAAACCGCGGACAGGGGAAATGAAAAACTGTTTTTT
TRBV6-5	TRBJ1-4	.	.	CASKGRGTNEKLFF	TGTGCCAGCAAGGGTAGGGGGACTAATGAAAAACTGTTTTTT
TRBV5-5	TRBJ1-3	.	.	CASSSGIGNTIYF	TGTGCCAGCAGCTCAGGGATCGGAAACACCATATATTTT
TRBV7-3	TRBJ1-1	once	.	CASSLQGVGEAFF	TGTGCCAGCAGCTTACAGGGTGTGGGGGAAGCTTTCTTT
TRBV30	TRBJ1-3	.	TRBD1	CAWNEKGAGNTIYF	TGTGCCTGGAATGAAAAGGGGGCCGGAAACACCATATATTTT
TRBV18	TRBJ1-5	.	TRBD1	CASSPSGGDQPQHF	TGTGCCAGCTCACCGTCAGGGGGCGATCAGCCCCAGCATTTT
TRBV27	TRBJ1-1	few	.	CASSSTGRTEAFF	TGTGCCAGCAGTTCTACAGGACGGACTGAAGCTTTCTTT
TRBV19	TRBJ1-2	.	TRBD1	CASSIRDRGIYGYTF	TGTGCCAGTAGTATCAGGGACAGGGGGATCTATGGCTACACCTTC
TRBV4-1	TRBJ1-4	few	.	CASSQDWPPRANEKLFF	TGCGCCAGCAGCCAAGATTGGCCCCCGAGGGCTAATGAAAAACTGTTTTTT
TRBV4-3	TRBJ1-2	.	.	CASSPNSGGAYGYTF	TGCGCCAGCAGCCCAAATTCCGGAGGGGCCTATGGCTACACCTTC
TRBV11-3	TRBJ1-3	.	.	CASSLLRGRPGNTIYF	TGTGCCAGCAGCTTATTACGGGGGAGGCCCGGAAACACCATATATTTT
TRBV27	TRBJ2-5	.	.	CASSPNGFGKTQYF	TGTGCCAGCAGCCCCAACGGGTTCGGGAAGACCCAGTACTTC
TRBV5-1	TRBJ2-6	.	TRBD1	CASRSKGAWGSGANVLTF	TGCGCCAGCAGATCGAAGGGGGCGTGGGGCTCTGGGGCCAACGTCCTGACTTTC
TRBV15	TRBJ2-5	.	TRBD2	CATSREIAGRETQYF	TGTGCCACCAGCAGAGAAATAGCGGGGCGGGAGACCCAGTACTTC
TRBV29-1	TRBJ1-1	.	.	CSVLGENTEAFF	TGCAGCGTCCTAGGGGAGAACACTGAAGCTTTCTTT
TRBV12-5	TRBJ1-2	.	TRBD1	CASGLGGGTGGLYGYTF	TGTGCTAGTGGTTTGGGGGGCGGGACAGGAGGTTTGTATGGCTACACCTTC
TRBV10-3	TRBJ2-5	.	.	CAISEPGLETQYF	TGTGCCATCAGTGAGCCGGGTCTAGAGACCCAGTACTTC
TRBV6-5	TRBJ1-1	few	.	CASSYSGMTENTEAFF	TGTGCCAGCAGTTACTCGGGGATGACAGAGAACACTGAAGCTTTCTTT
TRBV4-1	TRBJ1-4	.	.	CASSQPDSLSTNEKLFF	TGCGCCAGCAGCCAACCGGACAGCCTCTCAACTAATGAAAAACTGTTTTTT
TRBV4-1	TRBJ1-1	.	TRBD1	CASRPDRDTEAFF	TGCGCCAGCAGACCCGACAGGGACACTGAAGCTTTCTTT
TRBV6-1	TRBJ1-5	few	.	CASSDRQGRTGPQHF	TGTGCCAGCAGTGATCGGCAGGGGCGAACAGGGCCCCAGCATTTT
TRBV6-2/TRBV6-3	TRBJ2-7	.	.	CASSSVGRALPTEQYF	TGTGCCAGCAGTTCCGTTGGGCGCGCCCTTCCTACTGAGCAGTACTTC
TRBV19	TRBJ2-7	.	.	CASSIGIAGEQYF	TGTGCCAGTAGTATAGGTATTGCGGGCGAGCAGTACTTC
TRBV6-5	TRBJ1-2	.	.	CASSWSRARYGGYTF	TGTGCCAGCAGTTGGTCCAGGGCGCGGTACGGTGGCTACACCTTC
TRBV5-6	TRBJ1-2	.	TRBD1	CASSVGQLYGYTF	TGTGCCAGCAGCGTGGGACAGCTCTATGGCTACACCTTC
TRBV11-1	TRBJ1-2	.	TRBD1	CASSLAPSTGIKYGYTF	TGTGCCAGCAGCTTAGCGCCGTCGACAGGGATAAAGTATGGCTACACCTTC
TRBV19	TRBJ1-4	.	.	CASSRTGGRLGEKLFF	TGTGCCAGTAGTCGGACCGGGGGGCGCTTAGGTGAAAAACTGTTTTTT
TRBV4-3	TRBJ2-7	.	.	CASSQETAVIYEQYF	TGCGCCAGCAGCCAAGAGACAGCCGTGATTTACGAGCAGTACTTC
TRBV9	TRBJ1-3	.	.	CASSPTGNSGNTIYF	TGTGCCAGCAGCCCCACAGGCAATTCTGGAAACACCATATATTTT